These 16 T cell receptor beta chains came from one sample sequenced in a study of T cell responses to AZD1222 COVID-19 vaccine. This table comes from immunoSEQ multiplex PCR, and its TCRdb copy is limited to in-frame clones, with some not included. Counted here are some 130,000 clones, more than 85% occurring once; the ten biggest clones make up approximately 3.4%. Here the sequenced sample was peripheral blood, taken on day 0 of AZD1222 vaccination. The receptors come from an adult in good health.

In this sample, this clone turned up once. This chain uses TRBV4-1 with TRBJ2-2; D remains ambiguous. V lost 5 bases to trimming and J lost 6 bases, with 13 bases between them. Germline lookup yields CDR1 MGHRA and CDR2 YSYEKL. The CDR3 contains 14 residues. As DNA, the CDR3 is TGCGCCAGCAGCTTGTTCGTGGTGGCCGGGGAGCTGTTTTTT. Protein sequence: CASSLFVVAGELFF.

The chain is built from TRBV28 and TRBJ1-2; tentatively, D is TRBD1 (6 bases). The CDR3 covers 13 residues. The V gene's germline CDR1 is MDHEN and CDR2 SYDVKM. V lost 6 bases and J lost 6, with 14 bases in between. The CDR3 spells CASSPDRPHGYTF. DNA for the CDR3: TGTGCCAGCAGCCCCGACAGGCCGCATGGCTACACCTTC.

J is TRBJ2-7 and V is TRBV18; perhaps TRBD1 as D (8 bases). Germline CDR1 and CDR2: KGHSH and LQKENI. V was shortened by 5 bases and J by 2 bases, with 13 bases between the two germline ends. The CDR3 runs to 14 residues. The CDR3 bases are TGTGCCAGCTCAGAACAGGGGGGGGCCTACGAGCAGTACTTC. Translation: CASSEQGGAYEQYF.

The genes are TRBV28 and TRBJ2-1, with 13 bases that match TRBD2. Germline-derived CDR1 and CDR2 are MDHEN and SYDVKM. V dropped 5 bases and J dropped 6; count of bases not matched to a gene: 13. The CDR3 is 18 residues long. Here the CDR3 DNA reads TGTGCCAGCAGTCTAGGAGGACTAGCGGGAGTACTGGGCAATGAGCAGTTCTTC. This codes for CASSLGGLAGVLGNEQFF.

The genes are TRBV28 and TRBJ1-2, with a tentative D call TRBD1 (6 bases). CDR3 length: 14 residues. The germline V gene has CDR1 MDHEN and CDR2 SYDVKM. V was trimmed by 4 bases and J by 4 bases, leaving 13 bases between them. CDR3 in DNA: TGTGCCAGCAGTTCGGGGGGGCCGGGCTATGGCTACACCTTC. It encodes CASSSGGPGYGYTF.

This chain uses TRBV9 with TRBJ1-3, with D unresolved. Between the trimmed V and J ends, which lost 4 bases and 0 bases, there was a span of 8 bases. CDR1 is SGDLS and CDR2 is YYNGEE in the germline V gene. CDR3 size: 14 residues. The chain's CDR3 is CASSYSNSGNTIYF. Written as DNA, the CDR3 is TGTGCCAGCAGCTATAGTAACTCTGGAAACACCATATATTTT.

In DNA form, the CDR3 reads TGCGCCAGCAGCTTCCTGGCACGGAGCTCCTACAATGAGCAGTTCTTC. Translating gives CASSFLARSSYNEQFF. The chain is built from TRBV5-1 and TRBJ2-1; unclear D gene. Germline V CDR1 and CDR2: SGHRS, YFSETQ. The CDR3 sequence is 16 residues long. Trimming left V 2 bases short and J 0 bases short, with 12 bases between.

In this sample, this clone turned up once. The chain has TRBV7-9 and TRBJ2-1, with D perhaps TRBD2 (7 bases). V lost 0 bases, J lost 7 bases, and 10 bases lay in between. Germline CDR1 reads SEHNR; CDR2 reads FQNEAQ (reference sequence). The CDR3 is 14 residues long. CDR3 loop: CASSLAGGGNEQFF. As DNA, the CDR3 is TGTGCCAGCAGCTTAGCGGGAGGGGGGAATGAGCAGTTCTTC.

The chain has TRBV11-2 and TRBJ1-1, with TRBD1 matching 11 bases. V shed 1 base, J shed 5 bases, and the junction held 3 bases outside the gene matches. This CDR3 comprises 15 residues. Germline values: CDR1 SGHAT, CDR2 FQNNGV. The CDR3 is CASSLGGTGGTEAFF. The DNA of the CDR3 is TGTGCCAGCAGCTTAGGGGGGACAGGGGGGACTGAAGCTTTCTTT.

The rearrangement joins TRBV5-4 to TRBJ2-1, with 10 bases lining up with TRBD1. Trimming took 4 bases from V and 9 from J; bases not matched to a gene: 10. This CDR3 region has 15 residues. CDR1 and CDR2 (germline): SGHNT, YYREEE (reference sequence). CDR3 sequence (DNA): TGTGCCAGCAGCGGGATGACAGGGGGCGCGAGTGAGCAGTTCTTC. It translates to CASSGMTGGASEQFF.

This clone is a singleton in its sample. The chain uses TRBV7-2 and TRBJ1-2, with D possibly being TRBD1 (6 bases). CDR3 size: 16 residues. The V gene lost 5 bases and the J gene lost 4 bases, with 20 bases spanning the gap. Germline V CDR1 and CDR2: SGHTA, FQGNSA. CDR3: CASSLWTDALVYGYTF. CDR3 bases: TGTGCCAGCAGCCTTTGGACAGACGCCCTGGTCTATGGCTACACCTTC. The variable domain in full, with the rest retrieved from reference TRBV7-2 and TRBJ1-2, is GAGVSQSPSNKVTEKGKDVELRCDPISGHTALYWYRQSLGQGLEFLIYFQGNSAPDKSGLPSDRFSAERTGGSVSTLTIQRTQQEDSAVYLCASSLWTDALVYGYTFGSGTRLTVV.

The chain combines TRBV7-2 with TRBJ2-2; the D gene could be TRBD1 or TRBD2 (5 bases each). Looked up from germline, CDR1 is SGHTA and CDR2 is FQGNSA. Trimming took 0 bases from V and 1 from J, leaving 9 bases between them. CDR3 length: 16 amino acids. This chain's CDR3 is CASSLAGTLNTGELFF. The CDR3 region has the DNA TGTGCCAGCAGCTTAGCCGGGACCCTGAACACCGGGGAGCTGTTTTTT.

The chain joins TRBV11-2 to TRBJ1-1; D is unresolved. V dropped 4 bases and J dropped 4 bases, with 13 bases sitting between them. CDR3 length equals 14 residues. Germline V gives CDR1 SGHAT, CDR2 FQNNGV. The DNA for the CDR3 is TGTGCCAGCAGCTCCTCCATAGGATTCACTGAAGCTTTCTTT. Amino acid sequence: CASSSSIGFTEAFF.

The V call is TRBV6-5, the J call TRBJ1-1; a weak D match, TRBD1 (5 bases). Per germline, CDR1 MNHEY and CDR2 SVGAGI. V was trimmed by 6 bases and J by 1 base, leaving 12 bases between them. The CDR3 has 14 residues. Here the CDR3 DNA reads TGTGCCAGCAGACCGGACACCCGGAACACTGAAGCTTTCTTT. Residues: CASRPDTRNTEAFF.

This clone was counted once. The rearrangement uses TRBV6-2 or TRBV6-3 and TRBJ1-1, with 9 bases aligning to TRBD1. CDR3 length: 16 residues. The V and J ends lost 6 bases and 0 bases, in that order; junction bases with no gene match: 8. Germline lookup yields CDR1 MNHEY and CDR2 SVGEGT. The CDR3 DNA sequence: TGTGCCAGCAGCGACCCGGGACAGGGCATGAACACTGAAGCTTTCTTT. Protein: CASSDPGQGMNTEAFF.

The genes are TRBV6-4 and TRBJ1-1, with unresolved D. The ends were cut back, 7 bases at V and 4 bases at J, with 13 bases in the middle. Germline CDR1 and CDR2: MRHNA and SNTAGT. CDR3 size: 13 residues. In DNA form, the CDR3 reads TGTGCCAGCATTAGGGAGAAGGTCACTGAAGCTTTCTTT. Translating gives CASIREKVTEAFF.